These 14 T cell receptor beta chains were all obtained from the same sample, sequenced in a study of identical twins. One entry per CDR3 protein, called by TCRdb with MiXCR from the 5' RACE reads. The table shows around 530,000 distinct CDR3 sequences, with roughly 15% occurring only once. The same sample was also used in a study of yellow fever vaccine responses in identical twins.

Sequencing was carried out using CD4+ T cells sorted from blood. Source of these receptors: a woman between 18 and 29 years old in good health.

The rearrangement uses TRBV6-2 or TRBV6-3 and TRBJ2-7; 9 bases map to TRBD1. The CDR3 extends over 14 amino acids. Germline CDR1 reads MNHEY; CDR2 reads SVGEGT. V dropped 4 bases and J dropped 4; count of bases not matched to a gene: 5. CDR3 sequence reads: CASSSGTGMYEQYF. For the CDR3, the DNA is TGTGCCAGCAGTTCCGGGACAGGGATGTACGAGCAGTACTTC.

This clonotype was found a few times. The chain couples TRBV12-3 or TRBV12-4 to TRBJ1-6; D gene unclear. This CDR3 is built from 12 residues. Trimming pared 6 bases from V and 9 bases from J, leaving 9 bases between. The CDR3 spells CASSRGSSPLHF. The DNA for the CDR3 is TGTGCCAGCAGCCGTGGTAGTTCACCCCTCCACTTT.

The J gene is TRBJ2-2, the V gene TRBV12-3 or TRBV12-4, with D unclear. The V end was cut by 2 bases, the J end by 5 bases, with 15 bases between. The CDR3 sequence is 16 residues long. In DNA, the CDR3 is TGTGCCAGCAGTTTAATCGCTCGACTGAGGACCGGGGAGCTGTTTTTT. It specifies CASSLIARLRTGELFF.

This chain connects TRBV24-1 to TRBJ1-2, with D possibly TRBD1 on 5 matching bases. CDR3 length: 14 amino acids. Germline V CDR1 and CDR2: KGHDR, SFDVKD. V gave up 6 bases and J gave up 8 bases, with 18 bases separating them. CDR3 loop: CATSTGVGSKGYTF. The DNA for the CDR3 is TGTGCCACCAGTACGGGGGTAGGCTCAAAGGGCTACACCTTC.

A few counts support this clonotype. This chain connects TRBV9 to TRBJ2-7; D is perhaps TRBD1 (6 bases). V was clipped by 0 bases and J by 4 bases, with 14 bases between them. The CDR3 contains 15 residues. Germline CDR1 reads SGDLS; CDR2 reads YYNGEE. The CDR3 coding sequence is TGTGCCAGCAGCGTAGGGGACACCGCCACTTACGAGCAGTACTTC. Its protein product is CASSVGDTATYEQYF.

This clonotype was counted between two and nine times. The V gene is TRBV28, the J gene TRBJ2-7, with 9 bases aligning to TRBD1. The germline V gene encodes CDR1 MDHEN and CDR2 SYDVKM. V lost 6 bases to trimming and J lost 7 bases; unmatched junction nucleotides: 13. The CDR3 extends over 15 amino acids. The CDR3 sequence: CASRALGQGSREQYF. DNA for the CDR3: TGTGCCAGCAGGGCTCTCGGACAGGGGTCGCGGGAGCAGTACTTC. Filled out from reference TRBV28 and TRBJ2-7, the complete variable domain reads DVKVTQSSRYLVKRTGEKVFLECVQDMDHENMFWYRQDPGLGLRLIYFSYDVKMKEKGDIPEGYSVSREKKERFSLILESASTNQTSMYLCASRALGQGSREQYFGPGTRLTVT.

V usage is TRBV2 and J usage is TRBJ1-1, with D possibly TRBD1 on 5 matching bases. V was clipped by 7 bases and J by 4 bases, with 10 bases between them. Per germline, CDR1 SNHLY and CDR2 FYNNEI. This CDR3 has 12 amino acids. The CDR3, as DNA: TGTGCCAGCATGAGAAGGGGCACTGAAGCTTTCTTT. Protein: CASMRRGTEAFF. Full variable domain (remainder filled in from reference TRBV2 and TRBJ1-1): EPEVTQTPSHQVTQMGQEVILRCVPISNHLYFYWYRQILGQKVEFLVSFYNNEISEKSEIFDDQFSVERPDGSNFTLKIRSTKLEDSAMYFCASMRRGTEAFFGQGTRLTVV.

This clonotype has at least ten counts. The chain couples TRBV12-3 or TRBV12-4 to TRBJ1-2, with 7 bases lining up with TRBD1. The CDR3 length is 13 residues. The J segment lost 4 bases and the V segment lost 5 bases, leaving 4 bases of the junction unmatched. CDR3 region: CASSPGQIYGYTF. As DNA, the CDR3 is TGTGCCAGCAGTCCGGGACAGATCTATGGCTACACCTTC.

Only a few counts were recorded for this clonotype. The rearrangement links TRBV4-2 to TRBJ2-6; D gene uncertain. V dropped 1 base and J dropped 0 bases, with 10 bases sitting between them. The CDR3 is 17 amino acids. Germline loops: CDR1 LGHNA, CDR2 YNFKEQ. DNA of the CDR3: TGTGCCAGCAGCCAAGCCTTCAGCGTCTCTGGGGCCAACGTCCTGACTTTC. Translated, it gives CASSQAFSVSGANVLTF.

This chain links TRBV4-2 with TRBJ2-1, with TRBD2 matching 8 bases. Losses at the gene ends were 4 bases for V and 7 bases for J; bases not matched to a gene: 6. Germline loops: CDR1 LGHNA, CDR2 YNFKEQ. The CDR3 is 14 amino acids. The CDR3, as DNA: TGTGCCAGCAGCCGAGGACTAGCATCGAATGAGCAGTTCTTC. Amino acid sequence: CASSRGLASNEQFF.

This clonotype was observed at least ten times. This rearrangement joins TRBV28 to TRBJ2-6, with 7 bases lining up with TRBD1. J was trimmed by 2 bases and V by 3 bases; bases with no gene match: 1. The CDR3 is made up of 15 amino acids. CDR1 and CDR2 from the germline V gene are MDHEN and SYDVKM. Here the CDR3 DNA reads TGTGCCAGCAGTTTCGACAGGGCTGGGGCCAACGTCCTGACTTTC. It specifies CASSFDRAGANVLTF.

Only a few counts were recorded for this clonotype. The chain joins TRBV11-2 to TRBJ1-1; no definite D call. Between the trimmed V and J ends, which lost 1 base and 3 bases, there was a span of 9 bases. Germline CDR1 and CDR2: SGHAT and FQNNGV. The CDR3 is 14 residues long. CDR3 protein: CASSLVVSHTEAFF. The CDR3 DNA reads TGTGCCAGCAGCTTAGTTGTCAGCCACACTGAAGCTTTCTTT.

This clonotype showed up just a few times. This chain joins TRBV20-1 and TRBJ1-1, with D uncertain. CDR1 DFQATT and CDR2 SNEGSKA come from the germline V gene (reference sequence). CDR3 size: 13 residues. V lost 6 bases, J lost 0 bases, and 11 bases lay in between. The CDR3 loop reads CSAATVMNTEAFF. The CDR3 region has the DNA TGCAGTGCCGCGACGGTGATGAACACTGAAGCTTTCTTT.

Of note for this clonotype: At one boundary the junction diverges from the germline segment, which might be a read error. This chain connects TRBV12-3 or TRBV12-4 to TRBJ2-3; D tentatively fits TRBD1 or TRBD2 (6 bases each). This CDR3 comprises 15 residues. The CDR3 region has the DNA TGTGTCAGCAGTTTGTGGGGGGCCGGCACAGATACGCAGTATTTT. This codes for CVSSLWGAGTDTQYF.